Below are 10 T cell receptor beta chains sequenced from a single sample in a study of post-analysis software for immune sequencing data. For these TCRs, the target antigens are not known. Overall study results and limits: Controls had lower frequencies than patients of about 5 TRBV segments, which included TRBV5-6, TRBV5-1 and TRBV20-1.

Unique molecular identifiers were built into the TCR beta cDNA libraries. TCRdb re-called the PCR reads with MiXCR, one entry per CDR3 protein. The table lists fewer than 850,000 distinct CDR3 sequences, just under 30% of them singletons. Sequenced: blood. These receptors came from a girl under 18 with multiple sclerosis.

Ten or more counts support this clonotype. This chain uses TRBV28 with TRBJ2-5; TRBD1 or TRBD2 may be the D gene (5 bases each). V dropped 3 bases and J dropped 5 bases, with 16 bases sitting between them. Germline-derived CDR1 and CDR2 are MDHEN and SYDVKM. This CDR3 is built from 15 residues. The DNA of the CDR3 is TGTGCCAGCAGTTTCCCCGGGACCGCAGCGGAGACCCAGTACTTC. Residues: CASSFPGTAAETQYF.

This clonotype was recorded a few times. The J gene is TRBJ2-5, the V gene TRBV7-2, with 8 bases matching TRBD1. Per germline, CDR1 SGHTA and CDR2 FQGNSA. This CDR3 comprises 15 residues. The junction had 7 bases not matched to a gene; V was cut back by 5 bases and J by 2 bases. The CDR3 region is CASSHSGQGQETQYF. The DNA for the CDR3 is TGTGCCAGCAGCCATTCCGGACAGGGACAAGAGACCCAGTACTTC. Based on the CDR3 plus reference TRBV7-2 and TRBJ2-5, the full variable domain is GAGVSQSPSNKVTEKGKDVELRCDPISGHTALYWYRQSLGQGLEFLIYFQGNSAPDKSGLPSDRFSAERTGGSVSTLTIQRTQQEDSAVYLCASSHSGQGQETQYFGPGTRLLVL.

This clonotype occurred many times. The genes are TRBV29-1 and TRBJ2-5; D ambiguous. The length of the CDR3 is 13 residues. The V gene lost 5 bases and the J gene lost 4 bases, with 14 bases spanning the gap. Germline CDR1 SQVTM, CDR2 ANQGSEA. CDR3 DNA: TGCAGCGTTAGTCCCTTGGGGATAGAGACCCAGTACTTC. Protein sequence: CSVSPLGIETQYF.

This clonotype was seen a few times. This sequence joins TRBV4-3 and TRBJ2-4, with D tentatively TRBD2 (5 bases). The DNA end is a closer match to TRBJ2-7, so the J assignment may be wrong. This CDR3 region has 15 residues. Looked up from germline, CDR1 is LGHNA and CDR2 is YSLEER. The CDR3 region has the DNA TGCGCCAGCAGCCAAGTTTGGCTAGCCAACTACGAGCAGTACTTC. It yields the protein CASSQVWLANYEQYF.

The chain uses TRBV12-3 or TRBV12-4 and TRBJ1-6; no clear D. The ends were cut back, 3 bases at V and 4 bases at J, with 7 bases in the middle. The CDR3 has 14 residues. The DNA of the CDR3 is TGTGCCAGCAGTTTCGGCCAATATAATTCACCCCTCCACTTT. Its protein product is CASSFGQYNSPLHF.

In its sample, this clonotype was seen a few times. J is TRBJ2-5 and V is TRBV20-1, with D perhaps being TRBD1 or TRBD2 (7 bases each). The tail of the sequence fits TRBJ2-7 better, so the J call may be wrong. CDR3 length: 13 amino acids. CDR1 is DFQATT and CDR2 is SNEGSKA in the germline V gene (reference sequence). CDR3 residues: CSASSQGGYEQYF. The CDR3 region has the DNA TGCAGTGCTAGTTCCCAGGGGGGGTACGAGCAGTACTTC.

The genes are TRBV7-2 and TRBJ2-2; D unresolved. CDR3 length equals 13 residues. Trimming pared 5 bases from V and 3 bases from J, leaving 7 bases between. Germline loops: CDR1 SGHTA, CDR2 FQGNSA. The CDR3 loop reads CASSRDYTGELFF. Here the CDR3 DNA reads TGTGCCAGCAGCCGCGATTACACCGGGGAGCTGTTTTTT. The full variable domain, with the rest looked up from reference TRBV7-2 and TRBJ2-2, is GAGVSQSPSNKVTEKGKDVELRCDPISGHTALYWYRQSLGQGLEFLIYFQGNSAPDKSGLPSDRFSAERTGGSVSTLTIQRTQQEDSAVYLCASSRDYTGELFFGEGSRLTVL.

There are many counts of this clonotype. This chain links TRBV11-2 with TRBJ1-2; D unclear. V was clipped by 5 bases and J by 5 bases, with 12 bases between them. This CDR3 spans 13 amino acids. Germline V gene data show CDR1 as SGHAT and CDR2 as FQNNGV. CDR3: CASSPRLMYGYTF. CDR3 coding DNA: TGTGCCAGCAGCCCCCGGCTGATGTATGGCTACACCTTC.

Comment on this clonotype: A clone one base away is much larger, so this may be a read error. This chain connects TRBV3-1 to TRBJ1-5; D is unclear. Per germline, CDR1 LGHDT and CDR2 YNNKEL (reference sequence). The CDR3 totals 13 residues. Trimming pared 4 bases from V and 6 bases from J, leaving 10 bases between. The CDR3 region is CASSPGRGQPQHF. CDR3 DNA: TGTGCCAGCAGCCCCGGGCGGGGTCAGCCCCAGCATTTT.

The rearrangement joins TRBV6-4 to TRBJ2-1, with 8 positions matching TRBD2. Per the germline V gene, CDR1 is MRHNA and CDR2 is SNTAGT. CDR3 size: 15 residues. The J segment lost 8 bases and the V segment lost 3 bases, leaving 9 bases of the junction unmatched. CDR3: CASSESGGEVDEQFF. Written as DNA, the CDR3 is TGTGCCAGCAGTGAGAGCGGGGGAGAAGTCGATGAGCAGTTCTTC.